This is a list of T cell receptor beta chains from one sample in a study of T cell responses to AZD1222 COVID-19 vaccine. Only in-frame clones appear in the TCRdb table, and some are missing; sequencing was by immunoSEQ multiplex PCR. The table shows 200,000 to 250,000 clones, with roughly 91% occurring only once. The material sequenced was peripheral blood, taken on day 0 of MenACWY control vaccination. The receptors were gathered from an adult in good health. CDR3s include the opening cysteine and the closing phenylalanine or tryptophan. The D gene is left open where the match is weak. For some rows the clone size is stated as once, few or many, or as a class when expanded; others skip it.

d_call | cdr3_length | clone_size | j_call | v_call | cdr3_aa | cdr3_nt
NA | 14 | few | TRBJ1-1 | TRBV18 | CASSPPGPNTEAFF | TGTGCCAGCTCACCACCAGGGCCAAACACTGAAGCTTTCTTT
NA | 14 | NA | TRBJ1-5 | TRBV19 | CASRREQGSQPQHF | TGTGCCAGTAGGAGGGAACAGGGTAGCCAGCCCCAGCATTTT
TRBD1 | 14 | NA | TRBJ1-2 | TRBV27 | CASSSQGGSYGYTF | TGTGCCAGCAGTTCACAGGGGGGTAGCTATGGCTACACCTTC
NA | 16 | NA | TRBJ1-3 | TRBV19 | CASSPYRDSSGNTIYF | TGTGCCAGTAGTCCATACAGGGATTCTTCTGGAAACACCATATATTTT
TRBD1 | 15 | NA | TRBJ2-5 | TRBV5-1 | CASTELGTVQETQYF | TGCGCCAGCACGGAACTCGGGACAGTACAAGAGACCCAGTACTTC
NA | 15 | NA | TRBJ2-3 | TRBV9 | CASSVAWRGTDTQYF | TGTGCCAGCAGCGTAGCTTGGCGGGGCACAGATACGCAGTATTTT
TRBD2 | 17 | NA | TRBJ2-3 | TRBV24-1 | CATSDPLGAGGTDTQYF | TGTGCCACCAGTGATCCCCTTGGGGCGGGGGGCACAGATACGCAGTATTTT
NA | 14 | once | TRBJ1-4 | TRBV19 | CASRGGRPNEKLFF | TGTGCCAGTAGGGGGGGCCGTCCGAATGAAAAACTGTTTTTT
NA | 15 | NA | TRBJ1-1 | TRBV18 | CASSPTGTGNTEAFF | TGTGCCAGCTCACCAACAGGGACGGGGAACACTGAAGCTTTCTTT
TRBD1 | 14 | NA | TRBJ1-5 | TRBV6-5 | CASRPDRGNQPQHF | TGTGCCAGCAGGCCCGACAGGGGCAATCAGCCCCAGCATTTT
NA | 13 | NA | TRBJ1-2 | TRBV12-5 | CASSRPPGGGYTF | TGTGCTAGTAGTCGCCCCCCGGGGGGCGGCTACACCTTC
TRBD1 | 15 | NA | TRBJ1-3 | TRBV7-6 | CASSRGQGVGNTIYF | TGTGCCAGCAGCCGTGGACAGGGGGTTGGAAACACCATATATTTT
NA | 13 | NA | TRBJ2-1 | TRBV18 | CASSPPVSVEQFF | TGTGCCAGCTCACCACCGGTCTCGGTCGAGCAGTTCTTC
TRBD1 | 16 | NA | TRBJ1-2 | TRBV10-1 | CASSKKRQGADYGYTF | TGCGCCAGCAGCAAGAAGAGACAGGGGGCGGACTATGGCTACACCTTC
NA | 14 | NA | TRBJ1-1 | TRBV6-5 | CASSYGQTNTEAFF | TGTGCCAGCAGTTATGGACAGACGAACACTGAAGCTTTCTTT
NA | 13 | NA | TRBJ1-2 | TRBV4-2 | CASSQGIRESYTF | TGTGCCAGCAGCCAAGGAATCCGGGAAAGCTACACCTTC
NA | 13 | NA | TRBJ1-1 | TRBV6-5 | CASTRGLVTEAFF | TGTGCCAGCACTCGGGGGTTAGTGACTGAAGCTTTCTTT
NA | 15 | NA | TRBJ1-2 | TRBV9 | CASSVEAGDDYGYTF | TGTGCCAGCAGCGTAGAGGCAGGGGATGACTATGGCTACACCTTC
NA | 11 | once | TRBJ1-2 | TRBV6-2/TRBV6-3 | CASSYYDGYTF | TGTGCCAGCAGTTACTACGATGGCTACACCTTC
NA | 15 | NA | TRBJ2-2 | TRBV5-4 | CASRFGGRSSGELFF | TGTGCCAGCAGGTTCGGGGGTCGTTCCTCCGGGGAGCTGTTTTTT
NA | 16 | NA | TRBJ2-2 | TRBV28 | CASTPPRSANTGELFF | TGTGCCAGCACCCCTCCCCGGTCAGCGAACACCGGGGAGCTGTTTTTT
TRBD1 | 13 | NA | TRBJ1-1 | TRBV12-3/TRBV12-4 | CASSGQGYTEAFF | TGTGCCAGCAGCGGACAGGGGTACACTGAAGCTTTCTTT
TRBD2 | 15 | NA | TRBJ2-3 | TRBV30 | CAWRASGVGTDTQYF | TGTGCCTGGAGAGCTAGCGGGGTCGGGACAGATACGCAGTATTTT
NA | 13 | NA | TRBJ1-1 | TRBV5-4 | CASSPRETTEAFF | TGTGCCAGCAGCCCAAGGGAGACCACTGAAGCTTTCTTT
TRBD1 | 14 | NA | TRBJ1-2 | TRBV4-2 | CASSQVRGNYGYTF | TGTGCCAGCAGCCAGGTCAGGGGGAACTATGGCTACACCTTC
NA | 16 | NA | TRBJ1-5 | TRBV19 | CASSDATAISNQPQHF | TGTGCCAGTAGTGACGCTACAGCTATCAGCAATCAGCCCCAGCATTTT
NA | 17 | few | TRBJ2-7 | TRBV6-2/TRBV6-3 | CASSYLVGQGLENEQYF | TGTGCCAGCAGTTACCTTGTGGGGCAGGGACTTGAAAACGAGCAGTACTTC
NA | 14 | NA | TRBJ2-7 | TRBV10-3 | CAISEGRGNYEQYF | TGTGCCATCAGTGAAGGTAGGGGTAACTACGAGCAGTACTTC
TRBD1 | 13 | NA | TRBJ1-2 | TRBV7-9 | CASSQQGGYGYTF | TGTGCCAGCAGCCAACAGGGGGGATATGGCTACACCTTC
NA | 13 | NA | TRBJ1-2 | TRBV20-1 | CSASNIAGYGYTF | TGCAGTGCTAGTAACATCGCCGGCTATGGCTACACCTTC
NA | 13 | NA | TRBJ1-1 | TRBV19 | CASSKQGGGEAFF | TGTGCCAGTAGTAAGCAGGGAGGAGGAGAAGCTTTCTTT
TRBD2 | 16 | NA | TRBJ2-3 | TRBV2 | CASSAGLAGAGDTQYF | TGTGCCAGCAGTGCGGGACTAGCGGGGGCGGGGGATACGCAGTATTTT
TRBD1 | 12 | NA | TRBJ2-7 | TRBV29-1 | CSAGQGRYEQYF | TGCAGCGCGGGACAGGGGCGCTACGAGCAGTACTTC
TRBD1 | 14 | NA | TRBJ1-1 | TRBV7-8 | CASSLRDRDTEAFF | TGTGCCAGCAGCCTCCGGGACAGGGACACTGAAGCTTTCTTT
NA | 16 | NA | TRBJ1-4 | TRBV14 | CASSQKIPPPGEKLFF | TGTGCCAGCAGCCAGAAGATCCCTCCACCGGGGGAAAAACTGTTTTTT
NA | 14 | NA | TRBJ1-6 | TRBV18 | CASSPGGPNSPLHF | TGTGCCAGCTCACCAGGGGGCCCGAATTCACCCCTCCACTTT
NA | 13 | once | TRBJ1-1 | TRBV12-3/TRBV12-4 | CASRTDVNTEAFF | TGTGCCAGCAGAACGGACGTTAACACTGAAGCTTTCTTT
NA | 14 | NA | TRBJ2-4 | TRBV6-6 | CASSYSSGSGIQYF | TGTGCCAGCAGTTACTCGTCCGGGTCCGGCATTCAGTACTTC
NA | 12 | once | TRBJ1-5 | TRBV12-3/TRBV12-4 | CASSSGQAAQHF | TGTGCCAGCAGTTCGGGACAAGCGGCCCAGCATTTT
NA | 13 | NA | TRBJ1-5 | TRBV12-3/TRBV12-4 | CASSPGGKQPQHF | TGTGCCAGCAGCCCGGGGGGGAAGCAGCCCCAGCATTTT
NA | 13 | NA | TRBJ1-5 | TRBV6-5 | CASRPARDQPQHF | TGTGCCAGCAGGCCCGCGAGAGATCAGCCCCAGCATTTT
TRBD1 | 17 | NA | TRBJ1-1 | TRBV5-4 | CASSLGTGGHRNTEAFF | TGTGCCAGCAGCTTGGGGACAGGGGGCCATCGGAACACTGAAGCTTTCTTT
TRBD1 | 14 | NA | TRBJ2-4 | TRBV3-1/TRBV3-2 | CASSDRGAKNIQYF | TGTGCCAGCAGCGACAGGGGAGCCAAAAACATTCAGTACTTC
TRBD1 | 13 | few | TRBJ1-1 | TRBV2 | CASNNRGQGEAFF | TGTGCCAGCAACAACAGGGGGCAGGGTGAAGCTTTCTTT
NA | 12 | NA | TRBJ2-5 | TRBV28 | CASSLLQETQYF | TGTGCCAGCAGTCTCTTGCAAGAGACCCAGTACTTC
NA | 15 | NA | TRBJ2-3 | TRBV30 | CANSGTTGRGDTQYF | TGTGCCAATTCCGGGACCACCGGGCGCGGGGATACGCAGTATTTT
NA | 13 | NA | TRBJ1-5 | TRBV6-5 | CASSYFQNQPQHF | TGTGCCAGCAGTTACTTTCAGAATCAGCCCCAGCATTTT
NA | 16 | NA | TRBJ1-2 | TRBV19 | CASAIPGTLALYGYTF | TGTGCCAGTGCTATTCCCGGGACGCTCGCTCTCTATGGCTACACCTTC
TRBD1 | 15 | NA | TRBJ1-4 | TRBV19 | CASSIGTATNEKLFF | TGTGCCAGTAGTATTGGGACAGCCACTAATGAAAAACTGTTTTTT
TRBD2 | 16 | NA | TRBJ2-5 | TRBV5-1 | CASSLSSGLAGETQYF | TGCGCCAGCAGCTTGTCATCGGGACTAGCGGGGGAGACCCAGTACTTC
TRBD1 | 17 | few | TRBJ2-2 | TRBV7-6 | CASSSKWGTGNTGELFF | TGTGCCAGCAGCTCCAAGTGGGGGACAGGGAACACCGGGGAGCTGTTTTTT
NA | 13 | NA | TRBJ1-5 | TRBV12-3/TRBV12-4 | CASSLAQGQPQHF | TGTGCCAGCAGTTTAGCGCAGGGTCAGCCCCAGCATTTT
NA | 13 | once | TRBJ1-1 | TRBV28 | CASSPGLVPQAFF | TGTGCCAGCAGTCCTGGGCTAGTACCCCAAGCTTTCTTT
NA | 12 | NA | TRBJ2-1 | TRBV4-2 | CASSQVRAEQFF | TGTGCCAGCAGCCAAGTGAGGGCTGAGCAGTTCTTC